Presented here are 18 T cell receptor beta chains from one specimen sequenced in a study of cytomegalovirus exposure and HLA in healthy donors. Generated by immunoSEQ multiplex PCR, the TCRdb table keeps only in-frame clones and is missing some. The sample comprises about 130,000 clones, about 90% of which are singletons, and about 1.5% rests with the top ten. The sample consisted of PBMCs. Source of these receptors: a man aged 30-40 years in good health and CMV-seronegative.

The rearrangement links TRBV7-3 to TRBJ2-1; 9 nucleotides line up with TRBD2. The V segment lost 5 bases and the J segment 8 bases; nucleotides outside the gene matches: 10. The V gene's germline CDR1 is SGHTA and CDR2 FQGTGA. This CDR3 spans 15 amino acids. CDR3 DNA: TGTGCCAGCAGCGCTACGGGACTAGCAGGCGATGAGCAGTTCTTC. Translating it yields CASSATGLAGDEQFF.

This clone was observed a few times. The J gene is TRBJ2-5, the V gene TRBV5-4; 8 bases fit TRBD1. This CDR3 region has 14 residues. Germline values: CDR1 SGHNT, CDR2 YYREEE (reference sequence). V shed 4 bases, J shed 2 bases, and the junction held 4 bases outside the gene matches. CDR3 region: CASSGGQAQETQYF. The CDR3 bases are TGTGCCAGCAGCGGGGGACAGGCACAAGAGACCCAGTACTTC.

The chain uses TRBV6-1 and TRBJ2-6, with D perhaps TRBD1 (6 bases). There are 17 residues in the CDR3. Germline V CDR1 and CDR2: MNHNS, SASEGT. V lost 4 bases and J lost 4, with 17 bases in between. The DNA for the CDR3 is TGTGCCAGCAGTGCCAGGGGAATGGTGCCCGGGGCCAACGTCCTGACTTTC. Translated: CASSARGMVPGANVLTF.

The rearrangement joins TRBV30 to TRBJ1-2; possible D gene TRBD1, 6 bases. V lost 4 bases and J lost 7, with 22 bases in between. CDR3 size: 15 residues. Per the germline V gene, CDR1 is GTSNPN and CDR2 is SVGIG (reference sequence). The CDR3 DNA reads as TGTGCCTGGACGTCCAGTGGGGCAGGGGAACTTGGCTACACCTTC. It codes for CAWTSSGAGELGYTF.

V usage is TRBV6-6 and J usage is TRBJ2-7; 9 positions agree with TRBD2. The length of the CDR3 is 13 residues. CDR1 and CDR2 (germline): MNHNY, SVGAGI (reference sequence). Trimming took 11 bases from V and 5 from J; bases not matched to a gene: 10. The CDR3 DNA reads TGTGCCGGGGCAAATAGCGGGAGTGACGAGCAGTACTTC. Translated: CAGANSGSDEQYF.

Only a few counts were recorded for this clone. The chain carries TRBV4-1 and TRBJ2-7, with D unclear. The CDR3 extends over 16 amino acids. V lost 0 bases and J lost 6, with 18 bases in between. The germline CDR1 and CDR2 sequences are MGHRA and YSYEKL. The CDR3 reads CASSQDFIAPRVEQYF. The DNA for the CDR3 is TGCGCCAGCAGCCAAGACTTCATTGCCCCCCGGGTCGAGCAGTACTTC.

This chain uses TRBV18 with TRBJ2-1; 9 nucleotides match TRBD2. CDR1 and CDR2 from the germline V gene are KGHSH and LQKENI. Germline trimming cut 0 bases from V and 9 bases from J; bases unmatched to any gene: 3. The CDR3 runs to 14 residues. CDR3 amino acids: CASSPPGLAVEQFF. The CDR3 DNA follows: TGTGCCAGCTCACCACCGGGACTAGCTGTTGAGCAGTTCTTC.

This chain uses TRBV7-9 with TRBJ2-1; 8 bases map to TRBD2. The V and J ends lost 5 bases and 0 bases, in that order; junction bases with no gene match: 6. Germline V gene lookup returns CDR1 SEHNR and CDR2 FQNEAQ (reference sequence). The CDR3 extends over 16 amino acids. The CDR3 sequence is CASSAASGSSYNEQFF. The CDR3 DNA follows: TGTGCCAGCAGCGCGGCTAGCGGGTCCTCCTACAATGAGCAGTTCTTC.

This chain uses TRBV4-1 with TRBJ2-1, with TRBD2 matching 13 bases. The germline CDR1 and CDR2 sequences are MGHRA and YSYEKL. J gave up 6 bases and V 6 bases, and 8 bases lay outside the gene matches. CDR3 length: 16 residues. Here the CDR3 reads CASRRPGTSGTNEQFF. The CDR3, as DNA: TGCGCCAGCAGAAGACCCGGGACTAGCGGGACCAATGAGCAGTTCTTC.

This chain connects TRBV2 to TRBJ1-2; D is unresolved. Trimming stripped 11 bases from V and 3 bases from J, with 13 bases between. This CDR3 has 12 amino acids. Germline values: CDR1 SNHLY, CDR2 FYNNEI. The CDR3, as DNA: TGTGCCGCCTTGCGGGGAGACTATGGCTACACCTTC. Its protein is CAALRGDYGYTF.

This chain joins TRBV12-1 and TRBJ2-3; TRBD2 is the table's D call and was not checked against the DNA. TRBV12-1 is a pseudogene. The CDR3 runs 18 residues. CDR3 sequence reads: CASSFLGDRTPSGDTQYF. DNA for the CDR3: TGTGCCAGCAGCTTTCTCGGGGATCGGACCCCTTCGGGAGATACGCAGTATTTT.

This clone was detected a few times. The rearrangement uses TRBV28 and TRBJ2-7; D is ambiguous. CDR1 and CDR2 from the germline V gene are MDHEN and SYDVKM. Deletions cut 3 bases from V and 3 bases from J, with 12 bases between. This CDR3 spans 14 amino acids. The CDR3 nucleotides are TGTGCCAGCAGTTTGGGCTCCGGCCGCTACGAGCAGTACTTC. This translates into CASSLGSGRYEQYF.

The chain combines TRBV29-1 with TRBJ2-3; no clear D gene. V was pared by 7 bases and J by 5 bases, with 13 bases between. Per germline, CDR1 SQVTM and CDR2 ANQGSEA. The CDR3 is made up of 12 amino acids. The chain's CDR3 is CSAPRGGDTQYF. CDR3 nucleotide sequence: TGCAGCGCCCCTAGAGGCGGAGATACGCAGTATTTT.

The chain is built from TRBV5-1 and TRBJ2-2; 9 bases map to TRBD1. The CDR3 is 16 amino acids. V was clipped by 7 bases and J by 5 bases; unmatched bases: 12. Per the germline V gene, CDR1 is SGHRS and CDR2 is YFSETQ. The chain's CDR3 is CASSEGTGPFTGELFF. CDR3 bases: TGCGCCAGCTCGGAGGGGACAGGGCCCTTTACCGGGGAGCTGTTTTTT.

This clone was counted once. This chain uses TRBV19 with TRBJ1-1; TRBD1 might be the D (5 bases). Germline CDR1 and CDR2: LNHDA and SQIVND (reference sequence). Trimming removed 9 bases at V and 0 bases at J, with 20 bases between. The CDR3 consists of 16 residues. The CDR3 spells CASHQRGGRMNTEAFF. The CDR3 nucleotides read TGTGCCAGCCACCAGAGGGGAGGGAGAATGAACACTGAAGCTTTCTTT. The full variable domain, rest sourced from reference TRBV19 and TRBJ1-1, is DGGITQSPKYLFRKEGQNVTLSCEQNLNHDAMYWYRQDPGQGLRLIYYSQIVNDFQKGDIAEGYSVSREKKESFPLTVTSAQKNPTAFYLCASHQRGGRMNTEAFFGQGTRLTVV.

This sequence joins TRBV7-9 and TRBJ2-3; TRBD2 agrees at 9 bases. The V segment lost 1 base and the J segment 4 bases; nucleotides outside the gene matches: 6. The germline V gene has CDR1 SEHNR and CDR2 FQNEAQ (reference sequence). The CDR3 runs to 16 residues. CDR3 in amino acids: CASSLGASGMSDTQYF. CDR3 coding DNA: TGTGCCAGCAGCTTAGGGGCTAGCGGGATGTCAGATACGCAGTATTTT.

The chain carries TRBV30 and TRBJ1-5; 7 bases are shared with TRBD1. The CDR3 sequence is 13 residues long. The V gene's germline CDR1 is GTSNPN and CDR2 SVGIG (reference sequence). The ends lost 5 bases at V and 6 bases at J; junction bases unmatched: 7. The CDR3 loop is CAWAHRGGQPQHF. CDR3 bases: TGTGCCTGGGCCCACAGGGGAGGTCAGCCCCAGCATTTT.

This sequence joins TRBV6-5 and TRBJ1-5, with 7 bases identical to TRBD1. This CDR3 has 15 amino acids. Germline-derived CDR1 and CDR2 are MNHEY and SVGAGI. Unmatched junction bases numbered 7, after V lost 6 bases and J lost 2 bases. The CDR3 loop is CASSPYRGGNQPQHF. Here the CDR3 DNA reads TGTGCCAGCAGCCCGTACAGGGGAGGCAATCAGCCCCAGCATTTT.